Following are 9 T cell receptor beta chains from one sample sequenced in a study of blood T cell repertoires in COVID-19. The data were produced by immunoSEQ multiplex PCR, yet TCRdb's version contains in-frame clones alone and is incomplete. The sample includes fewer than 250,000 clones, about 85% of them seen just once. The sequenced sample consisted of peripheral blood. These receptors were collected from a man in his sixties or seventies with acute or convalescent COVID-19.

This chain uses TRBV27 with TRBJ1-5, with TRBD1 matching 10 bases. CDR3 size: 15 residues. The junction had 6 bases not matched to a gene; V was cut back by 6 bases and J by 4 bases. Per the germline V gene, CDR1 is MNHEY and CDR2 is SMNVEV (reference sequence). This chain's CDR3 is CASRPLGQGNQPQHF. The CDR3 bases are TGTGCCAGCAGACCCTTGGGACAGGGGAATCAGCCCCAGCATTTT.

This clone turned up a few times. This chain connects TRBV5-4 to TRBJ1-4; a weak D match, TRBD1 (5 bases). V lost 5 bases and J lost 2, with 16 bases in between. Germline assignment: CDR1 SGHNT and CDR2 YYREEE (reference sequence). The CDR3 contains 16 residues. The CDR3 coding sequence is TGTGCCAGCAGTCCAGGGTCCGCAGGGACTAATGAAAAACTGTTTTTT. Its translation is CASSPGSAGTNEKLFF. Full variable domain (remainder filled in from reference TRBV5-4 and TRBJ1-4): ETGVTQSPTHLIKTRGQQVTLRCSSQSGHNTVSWYQQALGQGPQFIFQYYREEENGRGNFPPRFSGLQFPNYSSELNVNALELDDSALYLCASSPGSAGTNEKLFFGSGTQLSVL.

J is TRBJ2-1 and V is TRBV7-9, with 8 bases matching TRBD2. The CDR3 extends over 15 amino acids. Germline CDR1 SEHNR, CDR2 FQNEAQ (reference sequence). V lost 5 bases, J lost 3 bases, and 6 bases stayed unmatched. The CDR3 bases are TGTGCCAGCAGCGGAACTAGCGGTGGCTACAATGAGCAGTTCTTC. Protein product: CASSGTSGGYNEQFF.

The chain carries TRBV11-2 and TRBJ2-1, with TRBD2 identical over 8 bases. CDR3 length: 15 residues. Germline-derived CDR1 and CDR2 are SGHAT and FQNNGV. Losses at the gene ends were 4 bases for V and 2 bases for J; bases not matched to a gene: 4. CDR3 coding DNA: TGTGCCAGCAGCTCCGGGGGGGGTGCCTACAATGAGCAGTTCTTC. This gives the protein CASSSGGGAYNEQFF.

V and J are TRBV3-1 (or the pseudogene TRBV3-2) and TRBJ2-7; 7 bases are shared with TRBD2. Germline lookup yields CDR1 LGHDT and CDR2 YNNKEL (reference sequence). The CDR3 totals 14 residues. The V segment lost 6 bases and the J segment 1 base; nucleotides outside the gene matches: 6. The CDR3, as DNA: TGTGCCAGCAGTCTCACAGCGGGGTCCTACGAGCAGTACTTC. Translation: CASSLTAGSYEQYF.

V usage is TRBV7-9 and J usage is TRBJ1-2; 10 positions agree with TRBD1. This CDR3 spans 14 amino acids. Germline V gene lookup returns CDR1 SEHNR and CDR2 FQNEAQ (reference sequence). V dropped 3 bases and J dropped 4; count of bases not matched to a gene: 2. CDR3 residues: CASSFRTGGYGYTF. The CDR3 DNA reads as TGTGCCAGCAGCTTCAGGACAGGGGGCTATGGCTACACCTTC.

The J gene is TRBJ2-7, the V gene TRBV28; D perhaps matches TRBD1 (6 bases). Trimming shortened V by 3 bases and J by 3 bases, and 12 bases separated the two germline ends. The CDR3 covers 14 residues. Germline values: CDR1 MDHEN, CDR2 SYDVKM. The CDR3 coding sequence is TGTGCCAGCAGTTTTCTGGGCAGGGGCTACGAGCAGTACTTC. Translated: CASSFLGRGYEQYF.

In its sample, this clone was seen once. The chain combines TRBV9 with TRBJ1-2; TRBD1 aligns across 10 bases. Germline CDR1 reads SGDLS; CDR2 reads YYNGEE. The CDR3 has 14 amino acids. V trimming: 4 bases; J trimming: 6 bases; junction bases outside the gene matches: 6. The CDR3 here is CASSSGTGENGYTF. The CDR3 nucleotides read TGTGCCAGCAGCAGCGGGACAGGGGAGAATGGCTACACCTTC.

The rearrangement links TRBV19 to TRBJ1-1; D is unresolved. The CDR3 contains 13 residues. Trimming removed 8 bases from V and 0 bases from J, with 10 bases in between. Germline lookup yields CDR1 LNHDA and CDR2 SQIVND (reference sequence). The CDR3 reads CASAPTLNTEAFF. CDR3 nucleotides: TGTGCCAGTGCCCCTACCTTGAACACTGAAGCTTTCTTT.